Each of the 2 T cell receptor beta chains below was sequenced from the same sample in a study of cytomegalovirus exposure and HLA in healthy donors. In the PCR, 60 Vbeta and 13 Jbeta primers were used. Here immunoSEQ multiplex PCR was the method, and the copy in TCRdb shows in-frame clones only, minus some. This table has 30,000 to 35,000 clones, about two thirds appearing once. The sequenced sample was PBMCs. All receptors come from a man in his forties in good health and CMV-seropositive.

The chain employs TRBV7-9 and TRBJ1-1; D not resolved. CDR3 length: 12 residues. With 7 bases removed from V and 5 bases from J, the gap between germline ends came to 11 bases. CDR1 and CDR2 from the germline V gene are SEHNR and FQNEAQ (reference sequence). The CDR3 DNA reads as TGTGCCAGCACCCTCCTCTTTACTGAAGCTTTCTTT. Protein: CASTLLFTEAFF. The full variable domain, completed using reference TRBV7-9 and TRBJ1-1, is DTGVSQNPRHKITKRGQNVTFRCDPISEHNRLYWYRQTLGQGPEFLTYFQNEAQLEKSRLLSDRFSAERPKGSFSTLEIQRTEQGDSAMYLCASTLLFTEAFFGQGTRLTVV.

The chain is built from TRBV9 and TRBJ1-6; D is ambiguous. Germline V gene lookup returns CDR1 SGDLS and CDR2 YYNGEE. The V gene lost 3 bases and the J gene lost 5 bases, with 9 bases spanning the gap. This CDR3 has 14 residues. CDR3 nucleotides: TGTGCCAGCAGCGGTGGGAGCCATAATTCACCCCTCCACTTT. This translates into CASSGGSHNSPLHF.